These T cell receptor beta chains were read from a single sample in a study of neoadjuvant anti-PD-1 for oral cavity cancer. Data came from immunoSEQ multiplex PCR; TCRdb stores just in-frame clones and leaves some out. The data show over 20,000 clones, with over 20% seen just once and about 16% held by the top ten. The sequencing used tumor tissue, collected after nivolumab (anti-PD-1) treatment. The receptor set was obtained from a person aged 40 to 85 with oral cavity squamous cell carcinoma. Both conserved end residues are part of each CDR3. The D gene is left open where the match is weak. A row's size may be missing; if present it is once, few, many or a size class.

V gene,J gene,D gene,clone size,CDR3 protein,CDR3 DNA
TRBV11-1,TRBJ1-1,NA,few,CASSPEQWSRTEAFF,TGTGCCAGCAGCCCCGAACAGTGGAGTAGGACTGAAGCTTTCTTT
TRBV27,TRBJ2-1,TRBD2,few,CASSTRPGLGVYNEQFF,TGTGCCAGCAGTACCCGTCCGGGACTAGGTGTCTACAATGAGCAGTTCTTC
TRBV7-9,TRBJ2-5,TRBD2,few,CASSLGAGEGTQYF,TGTGCCAGCAGCTTAGGAGCGGGAGAAGGGACCCAGTACTTC
TRBV5-1,TRBJ1-5,NA,NA,CASSLRGDRYQPQHF,TGCGCCAGCAGCTTGAGGGGGGATAGATATCAGCCCCAGCATTTT
TRBV5-1,TRBJ2-1,NA,many,CASSLLQGPNEQFF,TGCGCCAGCAGCCTACTACAGGGTCCCAATGAGCAGTTCTTC
TRBV25-1,TRBJ2-1,NA,NA,CASSESILANEQFF,TGTGCCAGCAGTGAAAGCATATTAGCCAATGAGCAGTTCTTC
TRBV6-5,TRBJ1-3,TRBD1,few,CASSRQGGGNTIYF,TGTGCCAGCAGCCGACAGGGCGGTGGAAACACCATATATTTT
TRBV10-2,TRBJ2-5,TRBD1,few,CASRAGTDGTQYF,TGCGCCAGCAGAGCCGGGACAGATGGGACCCAGTACTTC
TRBV11-2,TRBJ2-1,TRBD2,NA,CASSLGPGGDEQFF,TGTGCCAGCAGCTTAGGGCCGGGGGGAGATGAGCAGTTCTTC
TRBV9,TRBJ2-5,NA,NA,CASSPGGGAVAKTQYF,TGTGCCAGCAGCCCCGGTGGGGGGGCCGTCGCGAAGACCCAGTACTTC
TRBV30,TRBJ1-4,NA,NA,CAWSSGFEGLNEKLFF,TGTGCCTGGAGTTCGGGGTTTGAGGGGTTGAATGAAAAACTGTTTTTT
TRBV5-4,TRBJ2-6,NA,medium-sized,CASRPGGTGANVLTF,TGTGCCAGCAGACCCGGGGGTACTGGGGCCAACGTCCTGACTTTC
TRBV4-2,TRBJ2-1,TRBD2,many,CASSQDVAVGLASGNEQFF,TGTGCCAGCAGCCAAGATGTCGCCGTGGGACTAGCGTCGGGCAATGAGCAGTTCTTC
TRBV5-1,TRBJ1-1,NA,few,CASSLWVRDTEAFF,TGCGCCAGCAGCTTGTGGGTGCGCGACACTGAAGCTTTCTTT
TRBV12-5,TRBJ1-2,NA,few,CASGLGTLYGYTF,TGTGCTAGTGGCCTGGGGACGCTCTATGGCTACACCTTC
TRBV7-9,TRBJ1-1,TRBD1,NA,CASSLILQGKNTEAFF,TGTGCCAGCAGCTTAATCTTACAGGGGAAAAACACTGAAGCTTTCTTT